A single sample is the source of the 21 T cell receptor beta chains below, sequenced in a study of T cells after yellow fever vaccination (dated by TCRdb to between 2019 and 2020). Per the publication, the treatment or condition label means: live attenuated yellow fever vaccine strain. The method was 5' RACE. Sequencing was performed on an Illumina HiSeq 2500. TCRdb redid the processing of the public reads, applying fastp at Q25 and MiXCR, and retained in-frame beta chains. Rows are combined by CDR3 protein, so each entry shows the most common genes and DNA. The sample table records about 74,000 distinct CDR3 sequences; more than 5.5% of these occur just once. The ten largest clones capture about 32% of the sample. This material consisted of CD8+ T cells sorted from PBMCs, taken 4 to 5 days after the first yellow fever vaccination. These receptors all stem from a man younger than 35 who received the YFV17D yellow fever vaccine.

The rearrangement uses TRBV12-3 or TRBV12-4 and TRBJ2-5; 14 bases match TRBD2. The CDR3 is made up of 16 amino acids. With 6 bases clipped from V and 4 bases from J, the junction kept 7 bases outside the gene matches. The CDR3 loop is CASSPGLAGVRETQYF. DNA for the CDR3: TGTGCCAGCAGCCCGGGACTAGCGGGGGTAAGAGAGACCCAGTACTTC.

This clonotype was seen a handful of times. The J gene is TRBJ2-7, the V gene TRBV19; 9 nucleotides line up with TRBD1. V was clipped by 3 bases and J by 4 bases; unmatched bases: 4. CDR3 size: 14 residues. Germline CDR1 reads LNHDA; CDR2 reads SQIVND (reference sequence). CDR3 nucleotide sequence: TGTGCCAGTAGTATCGGGACAGGGCCATACGAGCAGTACTTC. Residues: CASSIGTGPYEQYF.

Many counts were recorded for this clonotype. V usage is TRBV6-5 and J usage is TRBJ1-6; the D gene is possibly TRBD1 (6 bases). Trimming removed 0 bases at V and 9 bases at J, with 9 bases between. Looked up from germline, CDR1 is MNHEY and CDR2 is SVGAGI. The CDR3 length is 14 residues. DNA for the CDR3: TGTGCCAGCAGTTACTCGCAGGGGATTTCACCCCTCCACTTT. It translates to CASSYSQGISPLHF.

The chain joins TRBV7-2 to TRBJ1-2; TRBD1 might be the D (6 bases). Germline CDR1 and CDR2: SGHTA and FQGNSA. CDR3 length: 15 amino acids. V was trimmed by 3 bases and J by 1 base, leaving 12 bases between them. This CDR3 is CASSLIDRLNYGYTF. CDR3 sequence (DNA): TGTGCCAGCAGCTTGATAGACAGGCTTAACTATGGCTACACCTTC.

This clonotype was recorded many times. The V and J genes are TRBV6-5 and TRBJ2-5; TRBD1 might be the D (5 bases). Germline lookup yields CDR1 MNHEY and CDR2 SVGAGI. V was clipped by 0 bases and J by 5 bases, with 10 bases between them. This CDR3 is 14 amino acids long. CDR3 region: CASSYSLKGETQYF. CDR3 in DNA: TGTGCCAGCAGTTACTCGTTGAAGGGGGAGACCCAGTACTTC.

There are many counts of this clonotype. The chain carries TRBV12-3 or TRBV12-4 and TRBJ1-2; TRBD1 matches 8 bases. The CDR3 is 16 residues long. The V and J ends lost 5 bases and 4 bases, in that order; junction bases with no gene match: 12. CDR3 DNA: TGTGCCAGCAGTCCGAGACAGGGGCCATCAACCTATGGCTACACCTTC. Encoded protein: CASSPRQGPSTYGYTF.

The V gene is TRBV5-4, the J gene TRBJ1-6, with TRBD1 identical over 8 bases. The junction had 4 bases not matched to a gene; V was cut back by 4 bases and J by 7 bases. Germline V lookup: CDR1 SGHNT, CDR2 YYREEE (reference sequence). The CDR3 has 14 residues. CDR3 coding DNA: TGTGCCAGCAGCCTGACAGGGGTCAATTCACCCCTCCACTTT. Its translation: CASSLTGVNSPLHF.

The chain employs TRBV6-1 and TRBJ2-7; D is possibly TRBD2 (5 bases). CDR1 and CDR2 from the germline V gene are MNHNS and SASEGT. The CDR3 extends over 13 amino acids. The V and J ends lost 6 bases and 5 bases respectively, with 14 bases between them. The CDR3 here is CASSRPSRHEQYF. CDR3 coding DNA: TGTGCCAGCAGCCGTCCTAGCCGCCACGAGCAGTACTTC.

This clonotype occurred many times. The gene calls are TRBV4-1 and TRBJ2-1, with TRBD2 identical over 9 bases. Germline V gives CDR1 MGHRA, CDR2 YSYEKL. The CDR3 has 16 residues. Germline trimming cut 4 bases from V and 4 bases from J; bases unmatched to any gene: 8. CDR3 protein: CASSLRAGGFYNEQFF. The CDR3 nucleotides are TGCGCCAGCAGCCTCAGAGCGGGGGGATTTTACAATGAGCAGTTCTTC.

The V gene is TRBV7-9, the J gene TRBJ2-6; 7 bases line up with TRBD2. V lost 5 bases to trimming and J lost 1 base; unmatched junction nucleotides: 5. The CDR3 consists of 16 residues. Looked up from germline, CDR1 is SEHNR and CDR2 is FQNEAQ (reference sequence). CDR3 DNA: TGTGCCAGCAGCCCCTCGGGGGGTTCTGGGGCCAACGTCCTGACTTTC. Translating gives CASSPSGGSGANVLTF.

The sample holds a few counts of this clonotype. The V call is TRBV6-1, the J call TRBJ2-7; a possible D gene is TRBD2 (5 bases). This CDR3 has 15 residues. CDR1 is MNHNS, CDR2 SASEGT, per germline. V was shortened by 8 bases and J by 2 bases, with 19 bases between the two germline ends. The CDR3 region has the DNA TGTGCCAGCGCCCCCGGGCGGGCGGCCGCCTACGAGCAGTACTTC. Translated, it gives CASAPGRAAAYEQYF.

This clonotype was recorded a few times. The rearrangement joins TRBV20-1 to TRBJ2-7, with D maybe TRBD2 (6 bases). The CDR3 has 14 amino acids. Germline CDR1 reads DFQATT; CDR2 reads SNEGSKA (reference sequence). Trimming removed 8 bases from V and 3 bases from J, with 20 bases in between. The CDR3 spells CSPRRRGSVYEQYF. In nucleotides, the CDR3 is TGCAGTCCTCGCCGGCGGGGCTCCGTCTACGAGCAGTACTTC.

This clonotype was detected only a few times. The chain employs TRBV6-6 and TRBJ1-1; D unclear. CDR1 is MNHNY and CDR2 is SVGAGI in the germline V gene (reference sequence). The CDR3 covers 13 residues. The V gene lost 2 bases and the J gene lost 4 bases, with 8 bases spanning the gap. The CDR3 here is CASSYLGTTEAFF. CDR3 nucleotides: TGTGCCAGCAGTTACCTGGGTACCACTGAAGCTTTCTTT.

V gene TRBV9 combines with J gene TRBJ2-2; 7 bases agree with TRBD1. Germline CDR1 is SGDLS and CDR2 is YYNGEE. V was pared by 3 bases and J by 6 bases, with 2 bases of the junction left unmatched. The CDR3 spans 13 residues. The CDR3 nucleotides read TGTGCCAGCAGCGGCGACAGGGCCGGGGAGCTGTTTTTT. Translating it yields CASSGDRAGELFF.

The CDR3 bases are TGTGCCAGCAGCTCCAACGGTCAGAATGAGCAGTTCTTC. It is translated as CASSSNGQNEQFF. V and J are TRBV7-2 and TRBJ2-1; no reliable D call. The CDR3 has 13 amino acids. Germline values: CDR1 SGHTA, CDR2 FQGNSA. V was trimmed by 4 bases and J by 7 bases, leaving 11 bases between them.

This clonotype has ten or more counts. This chain uses TRBV9 with TRBJ1-4; unclear D gene. V lost 2 bases and J 5 bases, leaving 10 bases between the germline ends. Germline V gene lookup returns CDR1 SGDLS and CDR2 YYNGEE. The CDR3 loop spans 14 amino acids. CDR3 DNA sequence: TGTGCCAGCAGCGTTGGAGGGTGGAATGAAAAACTGTTTTTT. This sequence encodes CASSVGGWNEKLFF.

As to this clonotype: A single base separates this from a much larger clone, so it may be a read error. No conserved phenylalanine or tryptophan ends this CDR3, so it is likely a read error. The chain uses TRBV9 and TRBJ1-2; D is undetermined. V lost 8 bases and J 4 bases, leaving 12 bases between the germline ends. The CDR3 consists of 12 residues. Germline V gene data show CDR1 as SGDLS and CDR2 as YYNGEE. DNA of the CDR3: TGTGCCAGTAAACAAGGTTTCTATGGCTACACCTTA. It is translated as CASKQGFYGYTL.

This clonotype was seen a handful of times. The chain has TRBV3-1 and TRBJ2-2; no firm D call. Germline V CDR1 and CDR2: LGHDT, YNNKEL (reference sequence). Trimming cost V 5 bases and J 6 bases, with 10 bases left between them. The CDR3 contains 13 residues. CDR3 in amino acids: CASSFSHAGELFF. The CDR3 coding sequence is TGTGCCAGCAGCTTCAGCCATGCCGGGGAGCTGTTTTTT. Using reference TRBV3-1 and TRBJ2-2 for the parts outside the CDR3, the full variable domain is DTAVSQTPKYLVTQMGNDKSIKCEQNLGHDTMYWYKQDSKKFLKIMFSYNNKELIINETVPNRFSPKSPDKAHLNLHINSLELGDSAVYFCASSFSHAGELFFGEGSRLTVL.

This clonotype was recorded a few times. The chain employs TRBV19 and TRBJ1-1; 7 bases are shared with TRBD1. With 5 bases clipped from V and 0 bases from J, the junction kept 3 bases outside the gene matches. Germline CDR1 LNHDA, CDR2 SQIVND (reference sequence). The CDR3 consists of 14 residues. The CDR3 spells CASSLGQVNTEAFF. As DNA, the CDR3 is TGTGCCAGTAGTCTCGGACAGGTGAACACTGAAGCTTTCTTT.

This clonotype was detected many times. The gene calls are TRBV13 and TRBJ2-5, with 12 bases that match TRBD2. Germline CDR1 PRHDT, CDR2 FYEKMQ (reference sequence). There are 15 residues in the CDR3. V shed 6 bases and J 1 base; nucleotides not matched to a gene: 3. CDR3 coding DNA: TGTGCCAGCAGTACTAGCGGGGGGTTCCAAGAGACCCAGTACTTC. This encodes CASSTSGGFQETQYF.

This clonotype was seen repeatedly, ten times or more. This chain uses TRBV2 with TRBJ1-5, with TRBD1 matching over 8 bases. The CDR3 covers 13 residues. Germline CDR1 is SNHLY and CDR2 is FYNNEI. With 8 bases clipped from V and 5 bases from J, the junction kept 5 bases outside the gene matches. In DNA, the CDR3 is TGTGCCAGCGACGGGACAGGCTATCAGCCCCAGCATTTT. Translated: CASDGTGYQPQHF.